This is a list of T cell receptor beta chains from one sample in a study of blood T cells in healthy people across ages. TCRdb reprocessed the 5' RACE reads with MiXCR, giving one entry per CDR3 protein. The sample carries 950,000 to 1,200,000 distinct CDR3 sequences, more than 30% recorded once. Sequences were obtained from blood. The receptor set was obtained from a young man in good health. Each CDR3 is given with its conserved first and last residue. D genes are given only for firm matches. Size is stated for part of the rows, as once, few or many counts, or as a class when the clone is expanded.

>TRBJ2-4|few|TRBV4-2|.
CASSQESGGKNIQYF
TGTGCCAGCAGCCAAGAATCCGGGGGCAAAAACATTCAGTACTTC
>TRBJ1-6|.|TRBV4-2|TRBD1
CASSQVNPRGQPLHF
TGTGCCAGCAGCCAAGTGAACCCAAGGGGGCAACCCCTCCACTTT
>TRBJ2-3|.|TRBV20-1|.
CSANQVGTDTQYF
TGCAGTGCTAACCAGGTCGGCACAGATACGCAGTATTTT
>TRBJ2-3|many|TRBV29-1|TRBD2
CSAGTSGDHTDTQYF
TGCAGCGCCGGGACTAGCGGGGACCACACAGATACGCAGTATTTT
>TRBJ1-1|.|TRBV6-2/TRBV6-3|.
CASSYSMNENTEAFF
TGTGCCAGCAGTTACTCAATGAACGAGAACACTGAAGCTTTCTTT
>TRBJ1-2|.|TRBV25-1|.
CASRPRDGGYTF
TGTGCCAGCAGGCCCCGGGACGGTGGCTACACCTTC
>TRBJ2-3|.|TRBV20-1|.
CSALTNNRLDTQYF
TGCAGTGCCCTCACTAACAATCGTCTTGATACGCAGTATTTT
>TRBJ1-5|.|TRBV6-2/TRBV6-3|TRBD1
CASSSGTDYQPQHF
TGTGCCAGCAGTTCCGGGACAGATTATCAGCCCCAGCATTTT
>TRBJ2-1|.|TRBV12-3/TRBV12-4|.
CASSFGAEADEQFF
TGTGCCAGCAGTTTTGGAGCGGAGGCGGATGAGCAGTTCTTC
>TRBJ2-7|.|TRBV7-2|.
CASSLGWLSSYEQYF
TGTGCCAGCAGCCTGGGGTGGCTTAGCTCCTACGAGCAGTACTTC
>TRBJ1-1|.|TRBV3-1|.
CASSQEGFEAFF
TGTGCCAGCAGCCAAGAAGGATTTGAAGCTTTCTTT
>TRBJ2-5|few|TRBV12-3/TRBV12-4|.
CASSFPRQAAQETQYF
TGTGCCAGCAGTTTCCCGAGGCAGGCGGCTCAAGAGACCCAGTACTTC
>TRBJ1-4|.|TRBV5-1|.
CASSLEGLDTREKLFF
TGCGCCAGCAGCTTGGAGGGTCTGGACACAAGAGAAAAACTGTTTTTT
>TRBJ2-1|many|TRBV14|.
CASSQDTQVGAEQFF
TGTGCCAGCAGCCAAGATACCCAAGTAGGTGCTGAGCAGTTCTTC
>TRBJ1-3|.|TRBV25-1|TRBD1
CASSDRGRVGNTIYF
TGTGCCAGCAGTGATAGGGGGCGCGTTGGAAACACCATATATTTT
>TRBJ1-6|.|TRBV20-1|TRBD1
CSARPGQHNSPLHF
TGCAGTGCTAGACCGGGACAGCATAATTCACCCCTCCACTTT
>TRBJ2-1|few|TRBV7-2|.
CASSLASGLGNEQFF
TGTGCCAGCAGCTTAGCTTCAGGGTTGGGGAATGAGCAGTTCTTC
>TRBJ2-1|.|TRBV9|TRBD2
CASTLSGGLYNEQFF
TGTGCCAGCACCCTTAGCGGGGGACTCTACAATGAGCAGTTCTTC
>TRBJ2-7|many|TRBV12-3/TRBV12-4|.
CASSLGGRNEQYF
TGTGCCAGCAGTTTAGGGGGGCGGAACGAGCAGTACTTC
>TRBJ2-2|.|TRBV7-9|TRBD1
CASSSPQTGLNTGELFF
TGTGCCAGCAGCTCCCCACAGACAGGGTTAAACACCGGGGAGCTGTTTTTT
>TRBJ2-3|.|TRBV4-3|.
CASSRGPVADTQYF
TGCGCCAGCAGCCGGGGACCGGTGGCAGATACGCAGTATTTT
>TRBJ2-4|many|TRBV7-2|TRBD1
CASSLEGGENIQYF
TGCGCCAGCAGCTTGGAAGGGGGCGAAAACATTCAGTACTTC
>TRBJ2-1|few|TRBV6-5|.
CASSRKGWNEQFF
TGTGCCAGCAGCCGCAAGGGTTGGAATGAGCAGTTCTTC
>TRBJ1-1|few|TRBV29-1|.
CSPLKTGGEAFF
TGCAGCCCCCTCAAAACAGGTGGTGAAGCTTTCTTT
>TRBJ2-1|.|TRBV2|.
CASSGERTVSYNEQFF
TGTGCCAGCAGTGGAGAAAGGACGGTGTCCTACAATGAGCAGTTCTTC
>TRBJ2-7|few|TRBV7-9|TRBD2
CASSSSGGVYNEQYF
TGTGCCAGCAGTTCAAGCGGGGGGGTCTACAATGAGCAGTACTTC
>TRBJ2-1|few|TRBV13|.
CASSNREAAEQFF
TGTGCCAGCAGCAACAGGGAGGCGGCTGAGCAGTTCTTC
>TRBJ2-7|.|TRBV18|TRBD2
CASTPSGGLYEQYF
TGTGCCAGCACCCCTAGCGGGGGTCTCTACGAGCAGTACTTC
>TRBJ2-3|.|TRBV2|TRBD1
CACHTYRGRSTDTQYF
TGTGCCTGCCATACATACAGGGGGAGAAGCACAGATACGCAGTATTTT
>TRBJ2-3|many|TRBV10-3|.
CAISGGQITDTQYF
TGTGCCATCAGTGGCGGACAGATCACAGATACGCAGTATTTT
>TRBJ2-3|few|TRBV3-1|.
CASSQAPPTQYF
TGTGCCAGCAGCCAAGCCCCTCCTACGCAGTATTTT
>TRBJ2-3|.|TRBV18|.
CASSHQDNTDTQYF
TGTGCCAGCTCACATCAGGATAACACAGATACGCAGTATTTT
>TRBJ2-3|.|TRBV27|.
CASSLEGTRPRDTQYF
TGTGCCAGCAGTTTAGAAGGGACCAGACCCCGGGATACGCAGTATTTT